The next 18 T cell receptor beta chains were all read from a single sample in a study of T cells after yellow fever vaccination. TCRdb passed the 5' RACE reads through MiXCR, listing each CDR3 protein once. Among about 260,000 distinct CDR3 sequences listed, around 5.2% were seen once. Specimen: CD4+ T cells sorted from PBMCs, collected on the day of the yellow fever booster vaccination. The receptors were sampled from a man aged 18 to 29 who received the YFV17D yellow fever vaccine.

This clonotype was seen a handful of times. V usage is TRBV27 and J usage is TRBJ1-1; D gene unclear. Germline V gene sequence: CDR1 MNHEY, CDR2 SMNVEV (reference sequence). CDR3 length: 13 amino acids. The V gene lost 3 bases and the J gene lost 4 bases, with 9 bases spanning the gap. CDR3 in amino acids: CASSFKGSTEAFF. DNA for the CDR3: TGTGCCAGCAGTTTCAAAGGGTCCACTGAAGCTTTCTTT.

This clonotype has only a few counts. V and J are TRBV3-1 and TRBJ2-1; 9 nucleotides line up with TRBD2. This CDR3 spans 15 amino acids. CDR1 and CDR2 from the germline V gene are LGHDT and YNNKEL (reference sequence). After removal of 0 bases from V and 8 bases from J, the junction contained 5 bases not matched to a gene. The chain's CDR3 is CASSQDASGAHEQFF. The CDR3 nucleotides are TGTGCCAGCAGCCAAGATGCTAGCGGGGCTCATGAGCAGTTCTTC.

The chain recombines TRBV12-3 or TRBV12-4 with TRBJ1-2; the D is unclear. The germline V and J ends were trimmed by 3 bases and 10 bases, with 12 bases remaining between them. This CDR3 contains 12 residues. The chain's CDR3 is CASSFGSRNYTF. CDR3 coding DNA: TGTGCCAGCAGTTTCGGCTCCAGGAACTACACCTTC.

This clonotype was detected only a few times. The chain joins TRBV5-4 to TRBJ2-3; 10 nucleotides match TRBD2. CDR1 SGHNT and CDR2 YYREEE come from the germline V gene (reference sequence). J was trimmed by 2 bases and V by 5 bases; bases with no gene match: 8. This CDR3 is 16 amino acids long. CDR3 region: CASSLISGGNTDTQYF. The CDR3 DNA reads TGTGCCAGCAGTCTCATTAGCGGGGGGAACACAGATACGCAGTATTTT.

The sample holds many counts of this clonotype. This chain's CDR3 is CASSLQSSSYEQYF. The CDR3 DNA follows: TGTGCCAGCAGCTTACAGAGTAGCTCCTACGAGCAGTACTTC. The V call is TRBV7-9, the J call TRBJ2-7; unclear D gene. The germline V gene has CDR1 SEHNR and CDR2 FQNEAQ (reference sequence). V was shortened by 2 bases and J by 0 bases, with 8 bases between the two germline ends. The CDR3 loop spans 14 amino acids.

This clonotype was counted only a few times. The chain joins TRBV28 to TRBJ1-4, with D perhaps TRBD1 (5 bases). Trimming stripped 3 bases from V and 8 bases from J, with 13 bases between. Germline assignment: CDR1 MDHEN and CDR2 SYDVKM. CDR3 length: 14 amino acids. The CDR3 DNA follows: TGTGCCAGCAGTTTCGCCAGGGTGGGGGAAAAACTGTTTTTT. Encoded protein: CASSFARVGEKLFF.

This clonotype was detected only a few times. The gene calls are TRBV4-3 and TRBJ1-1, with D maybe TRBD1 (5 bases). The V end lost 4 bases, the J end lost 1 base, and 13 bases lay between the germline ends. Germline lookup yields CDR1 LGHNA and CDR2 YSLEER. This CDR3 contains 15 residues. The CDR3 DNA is TGCGCCAGCAGCCTATTCTTCAGGGCGAACACTGAAGCTTTCTTT. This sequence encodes CASSLFFRANTEAFF.

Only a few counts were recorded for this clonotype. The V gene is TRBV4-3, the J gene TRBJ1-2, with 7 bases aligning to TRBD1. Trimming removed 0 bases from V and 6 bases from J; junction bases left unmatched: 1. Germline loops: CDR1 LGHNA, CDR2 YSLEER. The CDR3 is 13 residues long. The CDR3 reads CASSQETGNGYTF. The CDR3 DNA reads TGCGCCAGCAGCCAAGAGACAGGGAATGGCTACACCTTC.

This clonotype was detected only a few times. CDR3 protein: CSARRGTANTEAFF. CDR3 nucleotide sequence: TGCAGTGCCAGAAGGGGAACAGCAAACACTGAAGCTTTCTTT. This chain uses TRBV20-1 with TRBJ1-1, with D possibly being TRBD1 (5 bases). V was clipped by 6 bases and J by 2 bases, with 16 bases between them. Germline CDR1 DFQATT, CDR2 SNEGSKA (reference sequence). CDR3 length: 14 amino acids.

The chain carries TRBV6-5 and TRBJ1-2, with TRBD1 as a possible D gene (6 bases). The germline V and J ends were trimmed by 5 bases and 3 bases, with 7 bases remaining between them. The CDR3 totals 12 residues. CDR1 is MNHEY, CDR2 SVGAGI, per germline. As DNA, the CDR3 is TGTGCCAGCAGTCAGGGGCACTATGGCTACACCTTC. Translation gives CASSQGHYGYTF.

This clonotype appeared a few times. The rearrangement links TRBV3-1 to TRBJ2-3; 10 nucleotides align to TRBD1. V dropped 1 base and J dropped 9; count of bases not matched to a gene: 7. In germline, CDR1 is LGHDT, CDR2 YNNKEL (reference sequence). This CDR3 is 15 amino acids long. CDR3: CASSQGGQGQSTQYF. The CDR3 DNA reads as TGTGCCAGCAGCCAAGGGGGACAGGGGCAAAGCACGCAGTATTTT.

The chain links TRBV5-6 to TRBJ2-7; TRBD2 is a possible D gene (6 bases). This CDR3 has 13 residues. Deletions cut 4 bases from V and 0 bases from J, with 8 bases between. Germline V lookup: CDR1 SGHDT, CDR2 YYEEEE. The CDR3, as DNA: TGTGCCAGCAGCCGGGGACTCTCCTACGAGCAGTACTTC. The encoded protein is CASSRGLSYEQYF.

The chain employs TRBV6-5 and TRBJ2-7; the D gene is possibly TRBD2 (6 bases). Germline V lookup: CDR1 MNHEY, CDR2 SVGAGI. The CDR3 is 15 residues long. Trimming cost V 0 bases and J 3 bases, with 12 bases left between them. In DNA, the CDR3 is TGTGCCAGCAGTTACTCCAACGGGAGAAACTACGAGCAGTACTTC. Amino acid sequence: CASSYSNGRNYEQYF.

The CDR3 DNA reads TGTGCCAGCAGTTGGGGACAGGGGGTTGATACGCAGTATTTT. Protein sequence: CASSWGQGVDTQYF. The chain combines TRBV6-6 with TRBJ2-3; 11 nucleotides align to TRBD1. V shed 4 bases and J 6 bases; nucleotides not matched to a gene: 3. Germline CDR1 reads MNHNY; CDR2 reads SVGAGI (reference sequence). CDR3 length equals 14 residues.

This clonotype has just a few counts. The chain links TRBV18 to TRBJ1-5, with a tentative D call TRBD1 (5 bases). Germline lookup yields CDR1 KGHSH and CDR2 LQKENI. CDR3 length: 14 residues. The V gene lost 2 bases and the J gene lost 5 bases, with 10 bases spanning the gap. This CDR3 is CASSPSWGDQPQHF. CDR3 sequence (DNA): TGTGCCAGCTCACCATCCTGGGGGGATCAGCCCCAGCATTTT.

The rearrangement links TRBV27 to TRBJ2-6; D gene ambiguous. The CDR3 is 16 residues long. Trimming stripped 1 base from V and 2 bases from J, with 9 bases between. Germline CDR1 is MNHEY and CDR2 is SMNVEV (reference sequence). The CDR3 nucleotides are TGTGCCAGCAGTTTATGGGCTTCCCCTGGGGCCAACGTCCTGACTTTC. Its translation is CASSLWASPGANVLTF.

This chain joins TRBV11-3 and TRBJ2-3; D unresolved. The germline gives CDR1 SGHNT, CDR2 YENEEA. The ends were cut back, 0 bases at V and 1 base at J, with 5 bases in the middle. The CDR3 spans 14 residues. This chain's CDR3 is CASSLDTGTDTQYF. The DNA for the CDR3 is TGTGCCAGCAGCTTAGACACCGGCACAGATACGCAGTATTTT.

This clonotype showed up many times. The CDR3 coding sequence is TGCAGTGCCACTCCACGGGACACTGAAGCTTTCTTT. Its protein is CSATPRDTEAFF. The genes are TRBV20-1 and TRBJ1-1; D gene uncertain. Per germline, CDR1 DFQATT and CDR2 SNEGSKA (reference sequence). This CDR3 region has 12 residues. Trimming stripped 6 bases from V and 3 bases from J, with 11 bases between.